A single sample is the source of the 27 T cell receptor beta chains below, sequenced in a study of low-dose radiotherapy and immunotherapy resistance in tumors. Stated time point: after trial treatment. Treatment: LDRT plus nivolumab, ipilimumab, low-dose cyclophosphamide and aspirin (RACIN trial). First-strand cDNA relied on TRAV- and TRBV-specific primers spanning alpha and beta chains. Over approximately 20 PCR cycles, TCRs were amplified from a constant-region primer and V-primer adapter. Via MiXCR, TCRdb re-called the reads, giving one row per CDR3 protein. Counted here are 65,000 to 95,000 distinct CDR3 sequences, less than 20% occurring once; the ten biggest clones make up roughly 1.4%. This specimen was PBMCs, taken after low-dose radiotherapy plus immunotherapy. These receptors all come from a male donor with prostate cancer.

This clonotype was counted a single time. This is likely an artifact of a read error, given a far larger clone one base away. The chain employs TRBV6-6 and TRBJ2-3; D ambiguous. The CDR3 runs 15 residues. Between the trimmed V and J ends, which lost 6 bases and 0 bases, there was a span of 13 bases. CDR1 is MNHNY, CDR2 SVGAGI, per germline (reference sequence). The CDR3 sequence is CASRSAGVSTDTQYF. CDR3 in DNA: TGTGCCAGCAGATCTGCTGGGGTGAGCACAGATACGCAGTATTTT.

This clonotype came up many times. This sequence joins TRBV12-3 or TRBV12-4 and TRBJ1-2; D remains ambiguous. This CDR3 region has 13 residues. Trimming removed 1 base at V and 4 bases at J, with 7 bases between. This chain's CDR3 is CASSLGEGYGYTF. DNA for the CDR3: TGTGCCAGCAGTTTAGGGGAAGGCTATGGCTACACCTTC.

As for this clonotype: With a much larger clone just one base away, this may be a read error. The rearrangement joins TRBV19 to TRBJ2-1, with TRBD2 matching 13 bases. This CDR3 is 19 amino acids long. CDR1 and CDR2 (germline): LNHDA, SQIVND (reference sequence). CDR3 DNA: TGTGCCAGTAGTCCGCGGACTAGCGGGAGAGTCGCATCCTACAAGGAGCAGTTCTTC. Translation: CASSPRTSGRVASYKEQFF. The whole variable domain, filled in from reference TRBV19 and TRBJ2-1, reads DGGITQSPKYLFRKEGQNVTLSCEQNLNHDAMYWYRQDPGQGLRLIYYSQIVNDFQKGDIAEGYSVSREKKESFPLTVTSAQKNPTAFYLCASSPRTSGRVASYKEQFFGPGTRLTVL.

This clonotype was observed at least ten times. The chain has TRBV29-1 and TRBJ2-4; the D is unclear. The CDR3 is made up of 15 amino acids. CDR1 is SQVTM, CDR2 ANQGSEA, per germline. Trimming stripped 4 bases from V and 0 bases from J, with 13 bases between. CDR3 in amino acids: CSVGASDLAKNIQYF. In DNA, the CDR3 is TGCAGCGTTGGGGCTTCAGACCTAGCCAAAAACATTCAGTACTTC.

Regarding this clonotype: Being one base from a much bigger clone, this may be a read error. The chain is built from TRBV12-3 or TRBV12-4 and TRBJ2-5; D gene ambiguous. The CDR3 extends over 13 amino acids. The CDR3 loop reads CDSSFPGEETQYF. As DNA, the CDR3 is TGTGACAGCAGTTTTCCGGGCGAGGAGACCCAGTACTTC.

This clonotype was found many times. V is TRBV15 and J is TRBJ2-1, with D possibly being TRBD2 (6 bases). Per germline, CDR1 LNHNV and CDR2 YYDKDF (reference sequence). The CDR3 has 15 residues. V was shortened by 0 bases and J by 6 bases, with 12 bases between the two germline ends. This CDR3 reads CATSRDFGSINEQFF. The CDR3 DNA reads TGTGCCACCAGCAGAGATTTCGGGAGTATCAATGAGCAGTTCTTC. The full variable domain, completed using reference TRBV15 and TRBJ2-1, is DAMVIQNPRYQVTQFGKPVTLSCSQTLNHNVMYWYQQKSSQAPKLLFHYYDKDFNNEADTPDNFQSRRPNTSFCFLDIRSPGLGDTAMYLCATSRDFGSINEQFFGPGTRLTVL.

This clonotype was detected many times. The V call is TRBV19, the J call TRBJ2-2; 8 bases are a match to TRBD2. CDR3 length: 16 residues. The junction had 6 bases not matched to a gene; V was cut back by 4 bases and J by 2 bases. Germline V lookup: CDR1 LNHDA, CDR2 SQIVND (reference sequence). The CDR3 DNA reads TGTGCCAGTAGTACAGAGCGGGGGCTCAACACCGGGGAGCTGTTTTTT. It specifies CASSTERGLNTGELFF.

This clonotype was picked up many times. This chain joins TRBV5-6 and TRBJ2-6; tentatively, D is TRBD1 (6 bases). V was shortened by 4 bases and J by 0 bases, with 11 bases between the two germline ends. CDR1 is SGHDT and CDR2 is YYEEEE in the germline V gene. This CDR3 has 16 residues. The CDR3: CASSPWTASGANVLTF. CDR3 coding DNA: TGTGCCAGCAGCCCCTGGACAGCCTCTGGGGCCAACGTCCTGACTTTC. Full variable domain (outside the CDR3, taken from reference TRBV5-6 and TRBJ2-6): DAGVTQSPTHLIKTRGQQVTLRCSPKSGHDTVSWYQQALGQGPQFIFQYYEEEERQRGNFPDRFSGHQFPNYSSELNVNALLLGDSALYLCASSPWTASGANVLTFGAGSRLTVL.

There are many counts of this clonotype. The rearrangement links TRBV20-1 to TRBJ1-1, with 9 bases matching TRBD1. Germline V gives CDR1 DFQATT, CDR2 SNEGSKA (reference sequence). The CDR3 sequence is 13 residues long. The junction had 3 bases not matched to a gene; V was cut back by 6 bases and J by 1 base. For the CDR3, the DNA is TGCAGTGCCCTACAGGGGGCGAACACTGAAGCTTTCTTT. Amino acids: CSALQGANTEAFF.

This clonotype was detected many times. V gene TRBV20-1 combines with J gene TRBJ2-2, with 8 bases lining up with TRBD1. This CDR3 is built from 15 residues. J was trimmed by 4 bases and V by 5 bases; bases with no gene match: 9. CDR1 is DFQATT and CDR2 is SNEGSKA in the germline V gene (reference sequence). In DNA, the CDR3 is TGCAGTGCTCATTTTTCGACAGGGGTCACCGGGGAGCTGTTTTTT. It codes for CSAHFSTGVTGELFF.

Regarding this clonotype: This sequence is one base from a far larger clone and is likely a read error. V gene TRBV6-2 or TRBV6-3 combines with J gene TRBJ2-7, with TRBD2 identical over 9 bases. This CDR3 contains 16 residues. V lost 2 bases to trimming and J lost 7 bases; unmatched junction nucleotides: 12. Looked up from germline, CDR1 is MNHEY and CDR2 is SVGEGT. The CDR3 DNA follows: TGTGCCAGCAGTTACCCTAGCGGGAAATTCTTCAATGAGCAGTACTTC. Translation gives CASSYPSGKFFNEQYF.

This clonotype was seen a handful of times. CDR3 in DNA: TGTGCCAGCAGCCCGGAGCAAAGGGGATCGGGAGAGCAGTACTTC. Encoded protein: CASSPEQRGSGEQYF. The chain joins TRBV7-9 to TRBJ2-7; the D call may be TRBD1 or TRBD2 (5 bases each). The V gene's germline CDR1 is SEHNR and CDR2 FQNEAQ (reference sequence). Trimming took off 5 bases at V and 7 bases at J, with 21 bases between the two ends. The CDR3 extends over 15 amino acids.

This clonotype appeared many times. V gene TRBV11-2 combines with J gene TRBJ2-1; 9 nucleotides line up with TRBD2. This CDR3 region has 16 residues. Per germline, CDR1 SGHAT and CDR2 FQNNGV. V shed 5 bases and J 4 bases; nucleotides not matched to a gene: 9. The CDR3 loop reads CASSLVASGIYNEQFF. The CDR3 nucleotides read TGTGCCAGCAGCCTAGTCGCTAGCGGGATATACAATGAGCAGTTCTTC.

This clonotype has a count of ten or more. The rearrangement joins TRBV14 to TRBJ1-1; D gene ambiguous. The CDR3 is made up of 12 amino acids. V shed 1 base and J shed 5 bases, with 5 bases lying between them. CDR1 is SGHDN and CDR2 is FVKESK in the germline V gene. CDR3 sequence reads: CASSQARTEAFF. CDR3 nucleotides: TGTGCCAGCAGCCAAGCCAGAACTGAAGCTTTCTTT.

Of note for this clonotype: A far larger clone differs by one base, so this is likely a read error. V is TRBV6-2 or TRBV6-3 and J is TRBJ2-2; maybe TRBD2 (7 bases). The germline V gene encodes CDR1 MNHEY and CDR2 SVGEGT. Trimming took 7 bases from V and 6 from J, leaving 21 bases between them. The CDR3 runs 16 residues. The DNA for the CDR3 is TGTGCCAGCACCCAATACCCCGGAGGGGGGGCCGGGGAGCTGTTTTTT. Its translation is CASTQYPGGGAGELFF.

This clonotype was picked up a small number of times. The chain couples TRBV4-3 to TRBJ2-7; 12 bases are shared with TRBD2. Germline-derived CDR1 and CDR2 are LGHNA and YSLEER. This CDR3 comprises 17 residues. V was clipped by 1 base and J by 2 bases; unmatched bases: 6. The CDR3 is CASSQATSGSTPYEQYF. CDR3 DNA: TGCGCCAGCAGCCAAGCGACTAGCGGGAGTACACCCTACGAGCAGTACTTC.

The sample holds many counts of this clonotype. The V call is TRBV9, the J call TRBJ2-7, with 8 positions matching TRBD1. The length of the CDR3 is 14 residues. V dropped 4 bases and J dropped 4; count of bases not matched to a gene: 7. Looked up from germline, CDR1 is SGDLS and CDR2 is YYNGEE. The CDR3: CASSPDREAYEQYF. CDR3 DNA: TGTGCCAGCAGCCCGGACAGGGAGGCATACGAGCAGTACTTC.

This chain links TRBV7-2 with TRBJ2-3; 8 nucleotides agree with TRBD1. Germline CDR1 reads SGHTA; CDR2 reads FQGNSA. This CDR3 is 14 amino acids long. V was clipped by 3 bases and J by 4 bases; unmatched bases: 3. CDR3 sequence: CASSLQQGADTQYF. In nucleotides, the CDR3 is TGTGCCAGCAGCTTGCAACAGGGGGCAGATACGCAGTATTTT. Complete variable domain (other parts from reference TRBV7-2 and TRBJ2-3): GAGVSQSPSNKVTEKGKDVELRCDPISGHTALYWYRQSLGQGLEFLIYFQGNSAPDKSGLPSDRFSAERTGGSVSTLTIQRTQQEDSAVYLCASSLQQGADTQYFGPGTRLTVL.

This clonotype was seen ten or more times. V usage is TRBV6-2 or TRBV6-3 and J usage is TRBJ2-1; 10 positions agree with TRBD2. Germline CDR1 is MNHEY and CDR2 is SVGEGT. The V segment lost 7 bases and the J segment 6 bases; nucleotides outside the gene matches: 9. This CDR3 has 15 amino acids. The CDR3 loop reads CASTKSGLAANEQFF. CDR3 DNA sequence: TGTGCCAGCACCAAAAGCGGACTAGCGGCCAATGAGCAGTTCTTC.

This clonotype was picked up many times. The CDR3 bases are TGTGCCAGCGGGGGGAATCTACGCGAGACCCAGTACTTC. Its translation: CASGGNLRETQYF. This chain joins TRBV2 and TRBJ2-5; possibly TRBD2 for D (6 bases). V shed 8 bases and J shed 5 bases, with 15 bases lying between them. The CDR3 contains 13 residues. CDR1 and CDR2 from the germline V gene are SNHLY and FYNNEI.

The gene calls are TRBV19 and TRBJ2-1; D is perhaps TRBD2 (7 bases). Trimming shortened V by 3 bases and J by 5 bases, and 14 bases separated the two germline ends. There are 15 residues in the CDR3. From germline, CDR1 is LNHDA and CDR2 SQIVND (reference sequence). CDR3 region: CASSMVFGGHNEQFF. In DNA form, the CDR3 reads TGTGCCAGTAGTATGGTGTTCGGGGGGCACAATGAGCAGTTCTTC.

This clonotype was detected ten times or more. CDR3 loop: CASSEGGQGTYEQYF. In DNA, the CDR3 is TGTGCCAGCAGTGAGGGGGGACAGGGAACCTACGAGCAGTACTTC. V is TRBV27 and J is TRBJ2-7; TRBD1 matches at 9 bases. The CDR3 is 15 residues long. Germline V lookup: CDR1 MNHEY, CDR2 SMNVEV (reference sequence). Trimming at V came to 5 bases and at J to 2 bases, leaving 7 bases not matched to a gene.

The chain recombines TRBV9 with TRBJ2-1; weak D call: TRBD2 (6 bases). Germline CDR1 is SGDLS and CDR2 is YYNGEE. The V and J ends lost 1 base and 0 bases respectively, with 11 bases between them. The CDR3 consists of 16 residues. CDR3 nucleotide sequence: TGTGCCAGCAGCGTACAGGGAGGAAACTCCTACAATGAGCAGTTCTTC. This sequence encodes CASSVQGGNSYNEQFF.

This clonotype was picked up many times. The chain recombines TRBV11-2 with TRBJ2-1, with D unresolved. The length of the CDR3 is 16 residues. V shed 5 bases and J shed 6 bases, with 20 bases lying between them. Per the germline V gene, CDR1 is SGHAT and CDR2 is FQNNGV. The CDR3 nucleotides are TGTGCCAGCAGCGCGTTGCAACCTGCCGTCCCCAATGAGCAGTTCTTC. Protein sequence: CASSALQPAVPNEQFF.

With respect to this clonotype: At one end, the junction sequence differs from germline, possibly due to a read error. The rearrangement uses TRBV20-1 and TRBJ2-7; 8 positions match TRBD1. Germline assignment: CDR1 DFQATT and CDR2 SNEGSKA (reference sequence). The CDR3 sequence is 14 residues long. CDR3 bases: TGCAGTGCTAGCAGGGGACAGGAGGCTGGGGAGCAGAACTTC. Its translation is CSASRGQEAGEQNF.

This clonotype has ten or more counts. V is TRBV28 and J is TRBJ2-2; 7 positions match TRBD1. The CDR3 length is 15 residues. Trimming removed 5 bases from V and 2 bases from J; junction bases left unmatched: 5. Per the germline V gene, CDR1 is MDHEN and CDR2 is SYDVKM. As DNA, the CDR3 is TGTGCCAGCAGTCTCGACAGGGTAAACACCGGGGAGCTGTTTTTT. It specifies CASSLDRVNTGELFF.

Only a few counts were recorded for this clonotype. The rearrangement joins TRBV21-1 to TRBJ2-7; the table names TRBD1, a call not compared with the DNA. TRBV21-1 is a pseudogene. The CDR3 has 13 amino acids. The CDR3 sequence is CASKPGNTDEQYF. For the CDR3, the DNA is TGTGCCAGCAAGCCAGGGAATACGGACGAGCAGTACTTC.